This TCR beta chain was found in a study of blood T cell repertoires in COVID-19. Assay: immunoSEQ multiplex PCR; the TCRdb copy retains only in-frame clones and omits some. The table lists about 190,000 clones, 70% to 90% of them singletons. This clonotype was sampled from a man aged 25 to 40 with acute or convalescent COVID-19. The sequencing sample was made of peripheral blood.

The CDR3 is CASDRQGRWAGELFF. The CDR3 nucleotides are TGTGCCAGCGACCGACAGGGGAGGTGGGCCGGGGAGCTGTTTTTT. J is TRBJ2-2 and V is TRBV2; 8 bases line up with TRBD1. Unmatched junction bases numbered 11, after V lost 8 bases and J lost 6 bases. The CDR3 consists of 15 residues. The germline V gene has CDR1 SNHLY and CDR2 FYNNEI.